This record covers a single T cell receptor beta chain. These data come from a study of shared clonotypes between healthy human individuals. Study-level information: Sampling drew on donors who were a couple of women and three men aged 18 to 49.

Deep-level running was used for the assay. Clones were read by immunoSEQ multiplex PCR, and TCRdb kept only the in-frame ones, dropping some. The table includes about 490,000 clones, 75% to 85% detected once. V gave up 9 bases and J gave up 7 bases, with 11 bases separating them. The CDR3 extends over 11 amino acids. The germline V gene encodes CDR1 LNHDA and CDR2 SQIVND (reference sequence). This chain connects TRBV19 to TRBJ2-3, with D maybe TRBD1 (6 bases). The receptor's source is a woman aged 40 to 49 in good health. Some clones in this sample may be carry-over from other donors' samples. The source material was PBMCs. The CDR3 coding sequence is TGTGCCAGCGAGCAGGGGAATACGCAGTATTTT. Protein: CASEQGNTQYF.